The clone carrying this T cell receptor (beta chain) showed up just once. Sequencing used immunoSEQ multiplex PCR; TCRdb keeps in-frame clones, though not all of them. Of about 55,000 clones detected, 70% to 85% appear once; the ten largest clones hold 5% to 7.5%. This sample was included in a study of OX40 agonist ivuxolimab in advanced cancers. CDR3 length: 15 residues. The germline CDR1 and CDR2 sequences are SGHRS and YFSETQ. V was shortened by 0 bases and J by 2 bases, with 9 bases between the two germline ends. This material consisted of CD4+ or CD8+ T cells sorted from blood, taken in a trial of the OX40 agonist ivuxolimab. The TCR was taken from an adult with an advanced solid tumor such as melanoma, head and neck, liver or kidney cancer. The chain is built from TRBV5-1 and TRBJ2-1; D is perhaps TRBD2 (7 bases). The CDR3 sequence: CASSLGGGAYNEQFF. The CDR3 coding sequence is TGCGCCAGCAGCTTGGGAGGGGGGGCCTACAATGAGCAGTTCTTC.